Sequencing of this T cell receptor beta chain was carried out in a study of molecular identifiers for immune sequencing clone quantification. A word on this clonotype: A much larger clone differs by one base, so this may be a read error.

V shed 5 bases and J shed 5 bases, with 12 bases lying between them. CDR3 length: 13 amino acids. Germline V gives CDR1 SGHTA, CDR2 FQGNSA. The authors built bulk TCR libraries by previously described methods with listed TCR primers. TCRdb ran MiXCR on the PCR reads and lists one entry per CDR3 protein. The data show around 470,000 distinct CDR3 sequences, with 20% to 25% seen just once and 0.84% held by the top ten. The material sequenced was naive CD8+ T cells from blood, with Jurkat cell RNA spiked in. Subset in this sample: FACS-sorted CD8+CD4-CCR7+CD45RA+ naive T cells. The chain joins TRBV7-2 to TRBJ1-1; D is possibly TRBD1 (5 bases). The sequence came from a human donor in good health. Some libraries in this study had Jurkat cell RNA spiked in. This CDR3 is CASSPAGWTEAFF. The CDR3, as DNA: TGTGCCAGCAGCCCCGCAGGGTGGACTGAAGCTTTCTTT.